These 21 T cell receptor beta chains were all obtained from the same sample, sequenced in a study of T cell responses to AZD1222 COVID-19 vaccine. Profiling relied on immunoSEQ multiplex PCR, and the TCRdb table lists in-frame clones only, not all of them. The table has tens of thousands of clones, around nine tenths seen once; the top ten hold around 4.9%. This specimen was peripheral blood, taken on day 0 of AZD1222 vaccination. These receptors were collected from an adult in good health.

The V call is TRBV6-5, the J call TRBJ1-1; no firm D call. CDR1 MNHEY and CDR2 SVGAGI come from the germline V gene. Trimming removed 0 bases at V and 1 base at J, with 3 bases between. The CDR3 contains 13 residues. CDR3: CASSYSENTEAFF. CDR3 nucleotide sequence: TGTGCCAGCAGTTACTCGGAGAACACTGAAGCTTTCTTT.

The chain joins TRBV2 to TRBJ1-4; D is uncertain. There are 14 residues in the CDR3. Germline V lookup: CDR1 SNHLY, CDR2 FYNNEI. V was shortened by 3 bases and J by 10 bases, with 15 bases between the two germline ends. This chain's CDR3 is CASSEGGSLAKLFF. In DNA form, the CDR3 reads TGTGCCAGCAGTGAGGGAGGTTCTTTGGCAAAACTGTTTTTT.

V usage is TRBV7-2 and J usage is TRBJ2-3; no definite D call. The CDR3 totals 15 residues. V was cut by 1 base and J by 2 bases, with 10 bases left in between. CDR1 and CDR2 (germline): SGHTA, FQGNSA. CDR3 sequence reads: CASSLGGSPTDTQYF. DNA of the CDR3: TGTGCCAGCAGCTTAGGGGGTAGTCCCACAGATACGCAGTATTTT.

This chain connects TRBV6-5 to TRBJ2-1; TRBD2 is a possible D gene (7 bases). CDR1 is MNHEY, CDR2 SVGAGI, per germline. The CDR3 is 14 amino acids. V was pared by 7 bases and J by 5 bases, with 15 bases between. CDR3 DNA: TGTGCCAGCACGTCGGGGGGCCCGAACAATGAGCAGTTCTTC. Amino acid sequence: CASTSGGPNNEQFF.

The chain carries TRBV4-3 and TRBJ2-5, with unresolved D. From germline, CDR1 is LGHNA and CDR2 YSLEER. The CDR3 runs to 15 residues. The V end was cut by 0 bases, the J end by 1 base, with 9 bases between. The CDR3: CASSQESGPQETQYF. The DNA of the CDR3 is TGCGCCAGCAGCCAAGAAAGTGGCCCCCAAGAGACCCAGTACTTC.

This chain joins TRBV5-4 and TRBJ2-5; either TRBD1 or TRBD2 may supply D (5 bases each). The V and J ends lost 3 bases and 6 bases respectively, with 18 bases between them. The CDR3 consists of 15 residues. CDR1 and CDR2 (germline): SGHNT, YYREEE (reference sequence). CDR3 sequence: CASSWMGDQSKTQYF. CDR3 nucleotides: TGTGCCAGCAGCTGGATGGGGGACCAAAGTAAGACCCAGTACTTC.

The chain combines TRBV3-1 (or the pseudogene TRBV3-2) with TRBJ1-1, with a possible D match to TRBD1 (5 bases). V dropped 0 bases and J dropped 6 bases, with 14 bases sitting between them. There are 15 residues in the CDR3. Looked up from germline, CDR1 is LGHDT and CDR2 is YNNKEL (reference sequence). In nucleotides, the CDR3 is TGTGCCAGCAGCCAAGATAGCAGGGTAGCCCCTGAAGCTTTCTTT. Encoded protein: CASSQDSRVAPEAFF.

The chain carries TRBV7-2 and TRBJ1-6; D perhaps matches TRBD1 (5 bases). Germline V gene lookup returns CDR1 SGHTA and CDR2 FQGNSA. V gave up 1 base and J gave up 9 bases, with 16 bases separating them. The CDR3 runs to 16 residues. The chain's CDR3 is CASSLGGEASASPLHF. For the CDR3, the DNA is TGTGCCAGCAGCTTAGGAGGGGAGGCCTCGGCTTCACCCCTCCACTTT.

This chain uses TRBV14 with TRBJ1-5; D remains unclear. CDR1 and CDR2 from the germline V gene are SGHDN and FVKESK. The CDR3 extends over 15 amino acids. V was clipped by 1 base and J by 7 bases, with 14 bases between them. CDR3 residues: CASSQGAGYGQPQHF. Written as DNA, the CDR3 is TGTGCCAGCAGCCAAGGGGCGGGATATGGGCAGCCCCAGCATTTT.

This chain joins TRBV5-1 and TRBJ1-2; D unresolved. Trimming removed 0 bases from V and 2 bases from J, with 5 bases in between. The CDR3 extends over 13 amino acids. Per germline, CDR1 SGHRS and CDR2 YFSETQ. The CDR3 DNA sequence: TGCGCCAGCAGCTTGGCCGGGAACTATGGCTACACCTTC. Protein sequence: CASSLAGNYGYTF. Supplemented by reference TRBV5-1 and TRBJ1-2, the full variable domain reads KAGVTQTPRYLIKTRGQQVTLSCSPISGHRSVSWYQQTPGQGLQFLFEYFSETQRNKGNFPGRFSGRQFSNSRSEMNVSTLELGDSALYLCASSLAGNYGYTFGSGTRLTVV.

This clone has just one count. In nucleotides, the CDR3 is TGTGCCAGCAGCCAGTTTGGGGGACAGGGGAATGAGCAGTTCTTC. As protein: CASSQFGGQGNEQFF. This chain joins TRBV7-8 and TRBJ2-1, with 10 bases aligning to TRBD1. In germline, CDR1 is SGHVS, CDR2 FQNEAQ. This CDR3 region has 15 residues. The ends lost 5 bases at V and 7 bases at J; junction bases unmatched: 8.

The V gene is TRBV6-5, the J gene TRBJ1-4; TRBD1 is a possible D gene (5 bases). Germline values: CDR1 MNHEY, CDR2 SVGAGI. Trimming shortened V by 6 bases and J by 2 bases, and 13 bases separated the two germline ends. The CDR3 covers 15 residues. The CDR3 coding sequence is TGTGCCAGCAGCCAGGGATGGGTCACTAATGAAAAACTGTTTTTT. This codes for CASSQGWVTNEKLFF.

The V gene is TRBV10-3, the J gene TRBJ1-4; 8 bases fit TRBD1. V gave up 11 bases and J gave up 4 bases; unmatched junction bases: 6. Germline-derived CDR1 and CDR2 are ENHRY and SYGVKD. The length of the CDR3 is 13 residues. The CDR3 nucleotides are TGTGCCGCGACAGGGGCCGATAATGAAAAACTGTTTTTT. Amino acids: CAATGADNEKLFF.

J is TRBJ2-5 and V is TRBV20-1; D unresolved. The CDR3 has 10 residues. Germline V CDR1 and CDR2: DFQATT, SNEGSKA (reference sequence). The CDR3: CRPDRGTQYF. For the CDR3, the DNA is TGCAGGCCTGATCGTGGGACCCAGTACTTC.

This rearrangement joins TRBV6-2 or TRBV6-3 to TRBJ2-5; D is perhaps TRBD1 (6 bases). Looked up from germline, CDR1 is MNHEY and CDR2 is SVGEGT. V was trimmed by 2 bases and J by 5 bases, leaving 12 bases between them. The CDR3 totals 14 residues. CDR3: CASSYNTGWETQYF. The CDR3 coding sequence is TGTGCCAGCAGTTACAATACAGGGTGGGAGACCCAGTACTTC.

The chain has TRBV27 and TRBJ2-7; TRBD2 matches at 9 bases. V dropped 3 bases and J dropped 4; count of bases not matched to a gene: 4. The CDR3 has 14 amino acids. CDR1 MNHEY and CDR2 SMNVEV come from the germline V gene (reference sequence). The CDR3 protein is CASSLASGVYEQYF. In DNA form, the CDR3 reads TGTGCCAGCAGTTTGGCTAGCGGGGTTTACGAGCAGTACTTC.

The chain is built from TRBV2 and TRBJ1-5, with D perhaps matching TRBD1 (5 bases). Trimming cost V 7 bases and J 2 bases, with 9 bases left between them. Per germline, CDR1 SNHLY and CDR2 FYNNEI. CDR3 size: 13 residues. CDR3 DNA: TGTGCCAGCAAATTACAGGGCAATCAGCCCCAGCATTTT. It translates to CASKLQGNQPQHF.

This chain uses TRBV2 with TRBJ1-1, with D tentatively TRBD1 (5 bases). The V and J ends lost 4 bases and 6 bases respectively, with 18 bases between them. Germline assignment: CDR1 SNHLY and CDR2 FYNNEI. The CDR3 runs to 15 residues. The CDR3 nucleotides are TGTGCCAGCAGTGCAGGGTTTCTCCCACTTTCTGAAGCTTTCTTT. Protein sequence: CASSAGFLPLSEAFF.

V usage is TRBV6-1 and J usage is TRBJ1-2; D gene uncertain. CDR3 length: 13 residues. V lost 1 base to trimming and J lost 5 bases, with 8 bases between them. Germline-derived CDR1 and CDR2 are MNHNS and SASEGT. Here the CDR3 reads CASSEVVGYGYTF. The CDR3 DNA reads TGTGCCAGCAGTGAAGTGGTGGGGTATGGCTACACCTTC.

V usage is TRBV4-1 and J usage is TRBJ1-1; 8 nucleotides agree with TRBD1. Trimming at V came to 4 bases and at J to 8 bases, leaving 12 bases not matched to a gene. CDR1 and CDR2 from the germline V gene are MGHRA and YSYEKL. CDR3 length equals 15 residues. CDR3 nucleotides: TGCGCCAGCAGCCCCCCTCAGGGGGCGGGTAGGGAAGCTTTCTTT. Translating gives CASSPPQGAGREAFF.

This chain links TRBV24-1 with TRBJ2-1, with a possible D match to TRBD1 (6 bases). Looked up from germline, CDR1 is KGHDR and CDR2 is SFDVKD. Trimming pared 4 bases from V and 3 bases from J, leaving 9 bases between. The CDR3 loop spans 14 amino acids. CDR3 in amino acids: CATSEPDSYNEQFF. CDR3 bases: TGTGCCACCAGTGAACCGGACAGCTACAATGAGCAGTTCTTC.